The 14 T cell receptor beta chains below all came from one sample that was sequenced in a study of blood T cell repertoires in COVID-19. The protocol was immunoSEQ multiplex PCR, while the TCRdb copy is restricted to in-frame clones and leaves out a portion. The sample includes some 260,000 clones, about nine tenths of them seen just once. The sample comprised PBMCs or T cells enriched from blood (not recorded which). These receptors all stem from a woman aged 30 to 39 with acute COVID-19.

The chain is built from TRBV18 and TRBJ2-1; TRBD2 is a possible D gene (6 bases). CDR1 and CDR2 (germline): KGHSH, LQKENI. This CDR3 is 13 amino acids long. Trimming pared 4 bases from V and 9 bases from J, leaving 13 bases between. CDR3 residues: CASSLDPRGEQFF. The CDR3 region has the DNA TGTGCCAGCTCACTTGATCCGCGGGGTGAGCAGTTCTTC.

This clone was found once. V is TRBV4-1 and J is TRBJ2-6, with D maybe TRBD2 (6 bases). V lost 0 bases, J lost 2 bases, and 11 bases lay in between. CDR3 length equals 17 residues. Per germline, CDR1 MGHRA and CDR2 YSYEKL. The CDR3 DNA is TGCGCCAGCAGCCAAGATGGGGGGAAGACTGGGGCCAACGTCCTGACTTTC. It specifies CASSQDGGKTGANVLTF.

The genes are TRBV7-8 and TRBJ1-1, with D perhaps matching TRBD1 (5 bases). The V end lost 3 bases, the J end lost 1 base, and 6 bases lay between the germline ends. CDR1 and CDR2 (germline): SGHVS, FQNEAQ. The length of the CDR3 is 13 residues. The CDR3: CASSFGGNTEAFF. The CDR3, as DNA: TGTGCCAGCAGCTTCGGGGGGAACACTGAAGCTTTCTTT.

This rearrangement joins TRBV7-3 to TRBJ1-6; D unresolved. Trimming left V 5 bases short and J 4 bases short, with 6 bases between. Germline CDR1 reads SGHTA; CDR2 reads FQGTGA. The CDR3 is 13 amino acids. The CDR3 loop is CASSETYNSPLHF. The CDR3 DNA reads TGTGCCAGCAGCGAGACTTATAATTCACCCCTCCACTTT.

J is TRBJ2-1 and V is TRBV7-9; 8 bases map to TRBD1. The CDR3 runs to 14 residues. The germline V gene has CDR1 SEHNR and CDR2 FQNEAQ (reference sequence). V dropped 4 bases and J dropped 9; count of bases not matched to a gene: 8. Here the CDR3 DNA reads TGTGCCAGCAGCTCCCAGGGGGCTTTGGGTGAGCAGTTCTTC. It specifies CASSSQGALGEQFF.

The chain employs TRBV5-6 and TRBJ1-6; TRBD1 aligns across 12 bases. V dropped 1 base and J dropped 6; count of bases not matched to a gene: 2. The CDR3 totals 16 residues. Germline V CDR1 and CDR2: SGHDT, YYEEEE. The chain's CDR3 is CASSLRDRGPNSPLHF. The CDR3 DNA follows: TGTGCCAGCAGCTTGAGGGACAGGGGGCCTAATTCACCCCTCCACTTT. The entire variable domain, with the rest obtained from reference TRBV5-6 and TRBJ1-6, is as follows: DAGVTQSPTHLIKTRGQQVTLRCSPKSGHDTVSWYQQALGQGPQFIFQYYEEEERQRGNFPDRFSGHQFPNYSSELNVNALLLGDSALYLCASSLRDRGPNSPLHFGNGTRLTVT.

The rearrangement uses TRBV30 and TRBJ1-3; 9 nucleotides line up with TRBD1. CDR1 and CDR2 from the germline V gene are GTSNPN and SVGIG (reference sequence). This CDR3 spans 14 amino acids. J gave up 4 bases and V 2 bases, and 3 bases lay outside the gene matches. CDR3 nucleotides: TGTGCCTGGAGTCCCGGGACAGGGGGAAACACCATATATTTT. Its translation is CAWSPGTGGNTIYF.

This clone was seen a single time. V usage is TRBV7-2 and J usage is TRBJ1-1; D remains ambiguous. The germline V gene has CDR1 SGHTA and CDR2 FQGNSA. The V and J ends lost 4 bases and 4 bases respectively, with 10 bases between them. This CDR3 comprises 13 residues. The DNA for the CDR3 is TGTGCCAGCAGCTCACCAGCAGGCACTGAAGCTTTCTTT. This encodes CASSSPAGTEAFF. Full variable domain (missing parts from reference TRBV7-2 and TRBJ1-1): GAGVSQSPSNKVTEKGKDVELRCDPISGHTALYWYRQSLGQGLEFLIYFQGNSAPDKSGLPSDRFSAERTGGSVSTLTIQRTQQEDSAVYLCASSSPAGTEAFFGQGTRLTVV.

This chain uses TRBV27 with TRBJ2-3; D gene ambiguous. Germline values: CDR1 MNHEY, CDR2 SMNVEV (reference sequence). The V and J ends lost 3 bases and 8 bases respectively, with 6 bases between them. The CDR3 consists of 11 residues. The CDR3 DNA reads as TGTGCCAGCAGTTTCTATGGTACGCAGTATTTT. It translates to CASSFYGTQYF.

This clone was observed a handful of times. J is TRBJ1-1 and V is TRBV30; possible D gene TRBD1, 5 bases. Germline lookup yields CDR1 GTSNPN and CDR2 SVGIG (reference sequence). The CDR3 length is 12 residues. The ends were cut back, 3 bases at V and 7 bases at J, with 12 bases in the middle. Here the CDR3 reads CAWRGTRGEAFF. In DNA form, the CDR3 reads TGTGCCTGGAGAGGGACTCGGGGTGAAGCTTTCTTT.

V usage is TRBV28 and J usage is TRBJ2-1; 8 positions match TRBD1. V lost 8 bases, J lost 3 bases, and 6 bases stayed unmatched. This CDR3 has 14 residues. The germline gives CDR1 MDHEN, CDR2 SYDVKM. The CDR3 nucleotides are TGTGCCAGCTCCAGGGGGCGCAGCTACAATGAGCAGTTCTTC. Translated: CASSRGRSYNEQFF. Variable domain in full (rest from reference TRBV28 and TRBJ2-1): DVKVTQSSRYLVKRTGEKVFLECVQDMDHENMFWYRQDPGLGLRLIYFSYDVKMKEKGDIPEGYSVSREKKERFSLILESASTNQTSMYLCASSRGRSYNEQFFGPGTRLTVL.

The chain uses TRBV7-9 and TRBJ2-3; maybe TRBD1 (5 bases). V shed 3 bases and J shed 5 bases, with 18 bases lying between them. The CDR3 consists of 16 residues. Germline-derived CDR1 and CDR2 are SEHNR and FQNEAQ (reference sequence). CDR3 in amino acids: CASSFLRVGKQDTQYF. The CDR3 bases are TGTGCCAGCAGCTTCCTCAGGGTTGGGAAACAAGATACGCAGTATTTT.

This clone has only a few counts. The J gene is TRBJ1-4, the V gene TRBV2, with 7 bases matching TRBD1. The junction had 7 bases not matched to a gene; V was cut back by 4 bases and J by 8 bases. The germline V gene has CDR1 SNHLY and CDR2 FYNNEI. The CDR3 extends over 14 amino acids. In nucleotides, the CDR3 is TGTGCCAGCAGTGCGCCGACAGGGAGGGAAAAACTGTTTTTT. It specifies CASSAPTGREKLFF.

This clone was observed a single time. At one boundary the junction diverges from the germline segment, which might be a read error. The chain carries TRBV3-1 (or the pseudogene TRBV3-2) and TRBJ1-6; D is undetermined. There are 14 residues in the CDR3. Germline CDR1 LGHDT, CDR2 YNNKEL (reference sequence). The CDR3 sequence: CASSRAQHNSPLHF. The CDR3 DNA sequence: TGTGCCAGCAGCCGGGCCCAACATAACTCACCCCTCCACTTT.